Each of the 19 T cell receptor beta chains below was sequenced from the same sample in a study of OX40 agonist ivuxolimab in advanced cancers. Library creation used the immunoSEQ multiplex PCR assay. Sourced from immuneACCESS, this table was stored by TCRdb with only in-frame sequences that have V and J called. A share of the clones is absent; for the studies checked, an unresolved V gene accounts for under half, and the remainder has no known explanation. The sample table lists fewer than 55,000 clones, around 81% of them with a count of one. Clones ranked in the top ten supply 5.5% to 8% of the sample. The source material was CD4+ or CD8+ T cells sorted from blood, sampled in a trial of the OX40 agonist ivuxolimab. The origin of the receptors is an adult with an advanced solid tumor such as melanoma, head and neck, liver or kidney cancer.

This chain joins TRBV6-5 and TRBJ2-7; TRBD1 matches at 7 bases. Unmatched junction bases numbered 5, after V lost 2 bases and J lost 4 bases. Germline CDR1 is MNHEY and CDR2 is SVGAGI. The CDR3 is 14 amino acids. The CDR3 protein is CASSYVTGLYEQYF. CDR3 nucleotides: TGTGCCAGCAGTTACGTGACAGGGCTTTACGAGCAGTACTTC.

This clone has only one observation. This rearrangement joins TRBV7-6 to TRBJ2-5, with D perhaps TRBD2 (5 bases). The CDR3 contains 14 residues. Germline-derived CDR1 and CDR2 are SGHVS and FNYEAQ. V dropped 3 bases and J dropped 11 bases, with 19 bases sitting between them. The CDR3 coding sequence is TGTGCCAGCAGCTTCTTCCTCGGGGAAGGAGAGCAGTACTTC. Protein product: CASSFFLGEGEQYF.

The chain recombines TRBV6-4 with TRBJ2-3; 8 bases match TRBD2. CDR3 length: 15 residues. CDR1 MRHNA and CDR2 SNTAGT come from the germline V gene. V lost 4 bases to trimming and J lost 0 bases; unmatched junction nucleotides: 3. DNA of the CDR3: TGTGCCAGCAGTGCAACTAGCGGTAGCACAGATACGCAGTATTTT. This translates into CASSATSGSTDTQYF.

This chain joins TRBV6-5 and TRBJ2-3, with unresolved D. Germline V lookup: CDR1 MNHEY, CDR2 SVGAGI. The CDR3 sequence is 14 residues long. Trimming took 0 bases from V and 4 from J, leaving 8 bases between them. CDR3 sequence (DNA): TGTGCCAGCAGTTACTCCACTGATGCAGATACGCAGTATTTT. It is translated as CASSYSTDADTQYF.

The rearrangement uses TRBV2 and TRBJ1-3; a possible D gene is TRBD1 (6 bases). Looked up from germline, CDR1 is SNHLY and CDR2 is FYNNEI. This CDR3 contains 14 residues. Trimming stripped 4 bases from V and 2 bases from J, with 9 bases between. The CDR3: CASSGGGTGNTIYF. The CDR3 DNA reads TGTGCCAGCAGTGGAGGGGGGACTGGAAACACCATATATTTT.

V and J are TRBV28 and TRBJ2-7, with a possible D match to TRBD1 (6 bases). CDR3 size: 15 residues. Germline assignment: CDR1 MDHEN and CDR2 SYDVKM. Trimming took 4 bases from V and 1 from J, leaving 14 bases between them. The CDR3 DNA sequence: TGTGCCAGCAGTTCCACGATCACAGGGTCCTACGAGCAGTACTTC. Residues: CASSSTITGSYEQYF.

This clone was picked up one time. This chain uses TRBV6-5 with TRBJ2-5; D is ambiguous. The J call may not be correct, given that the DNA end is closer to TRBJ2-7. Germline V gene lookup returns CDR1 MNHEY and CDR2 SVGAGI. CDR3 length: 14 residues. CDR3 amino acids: CASSSSQRNYEQYF. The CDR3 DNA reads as TGTGCCAGCAGCTCCTCTCAGAGGAACTACGAGCAGTACTTC.

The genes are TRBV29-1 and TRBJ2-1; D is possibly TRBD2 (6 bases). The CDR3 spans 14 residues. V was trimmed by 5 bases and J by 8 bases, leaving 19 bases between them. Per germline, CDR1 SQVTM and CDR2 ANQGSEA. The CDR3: CSVLVGGGFYEQFF. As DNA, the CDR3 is TGCAGCGTTCTGGTGGGAGGAGGTTTCTATGAGCAGTTCTTC.

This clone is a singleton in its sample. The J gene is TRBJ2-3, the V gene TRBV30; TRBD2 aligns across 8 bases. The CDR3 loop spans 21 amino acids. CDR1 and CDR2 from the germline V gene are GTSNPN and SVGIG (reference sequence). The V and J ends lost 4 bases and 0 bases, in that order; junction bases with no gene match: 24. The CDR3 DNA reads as TGTGCCTGGACTCTCCCCCCGGGACTAGTAGAGAAAGGTACTAGCACAGATACGCAGTATTTT. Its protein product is CAWTLPPGLVEKGTSTDTQYF.

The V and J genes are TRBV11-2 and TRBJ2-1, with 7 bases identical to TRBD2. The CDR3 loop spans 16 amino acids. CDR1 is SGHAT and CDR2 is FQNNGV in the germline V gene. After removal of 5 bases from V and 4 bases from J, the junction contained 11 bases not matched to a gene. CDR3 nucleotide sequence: TGTGCCAGCAGCCCGTATCCCGGGACTATATACAATGAGCAGTTCTTC. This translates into CASSPYPGTIYNEQFF.

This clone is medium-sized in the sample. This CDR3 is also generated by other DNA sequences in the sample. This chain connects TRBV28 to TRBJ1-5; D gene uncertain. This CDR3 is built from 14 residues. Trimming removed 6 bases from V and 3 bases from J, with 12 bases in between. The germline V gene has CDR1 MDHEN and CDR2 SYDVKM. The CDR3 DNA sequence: TGTGCCAGCAGCCTTATAGAATACAATCAGCCCCAGCATTTT. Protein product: CASSLIEYNQPQHF.

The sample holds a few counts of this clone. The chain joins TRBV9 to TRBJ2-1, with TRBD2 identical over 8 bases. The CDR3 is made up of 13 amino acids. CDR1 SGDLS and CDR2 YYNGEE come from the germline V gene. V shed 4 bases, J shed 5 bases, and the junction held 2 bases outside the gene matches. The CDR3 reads CASSLAGDNEQFF. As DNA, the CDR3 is TGTGCCAGCAGCCTAGCGGGCGACAATGAGCAGTTCTTC.

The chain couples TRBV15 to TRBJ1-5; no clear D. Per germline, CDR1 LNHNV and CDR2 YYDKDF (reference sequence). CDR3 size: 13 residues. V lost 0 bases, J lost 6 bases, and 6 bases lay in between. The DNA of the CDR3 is TGTGCCACCAGCAGAGATATGTCTCAGCCCCAGCATTTT. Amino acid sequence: CATSRDMSQPQHF.

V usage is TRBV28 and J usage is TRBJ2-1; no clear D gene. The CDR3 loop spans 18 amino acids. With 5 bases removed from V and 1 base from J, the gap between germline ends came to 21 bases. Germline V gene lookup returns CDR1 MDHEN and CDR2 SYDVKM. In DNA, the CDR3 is TGTGCCAGCAGTAGATTAGTAACAATGCATTTATCCTACAATGAGCAGTTCTTC. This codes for CASSRLVTMHLSYNEQFF.

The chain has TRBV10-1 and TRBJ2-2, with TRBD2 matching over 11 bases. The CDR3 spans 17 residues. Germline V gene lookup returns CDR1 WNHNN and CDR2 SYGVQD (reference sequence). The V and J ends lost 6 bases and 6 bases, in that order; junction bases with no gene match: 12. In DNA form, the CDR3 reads TGCGCCAGCAGCCCCGAACTAGCGGGAGATGGCCCCGGGGAGCTGTTTTTT. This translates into CASSPELAGDGPGELFF.

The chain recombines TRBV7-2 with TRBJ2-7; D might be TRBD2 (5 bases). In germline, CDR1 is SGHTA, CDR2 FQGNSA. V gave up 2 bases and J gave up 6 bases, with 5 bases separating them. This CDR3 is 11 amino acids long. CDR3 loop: CASSLSGEQYF. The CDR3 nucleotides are TGTGCCAGCAGCTTAAGCGGCGAGCAGTACTTC.

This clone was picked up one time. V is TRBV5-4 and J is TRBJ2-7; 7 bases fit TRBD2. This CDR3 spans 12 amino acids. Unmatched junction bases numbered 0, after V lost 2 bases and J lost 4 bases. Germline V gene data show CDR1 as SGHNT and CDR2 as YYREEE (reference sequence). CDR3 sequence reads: CASSFGGYEQYV. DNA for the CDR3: TGTGCCAGCAGCTTCGGGGGGTACGAGCAGTACGTC.

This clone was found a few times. For the CDR3, the DNA is TGTGCCAGCAGCCGAACACCGACCGGGGAGCTGTTTTTT. Its translation is CASSRTPTGELFF. This chain joins TRBV7-6 and TRBJ2-2; D remains unclear. Trimming removed 5 bases at V and 5 bases at J, with 9 bases between. The CDR3 totals 13 residues. The germline V gene encodes CDR1 SGHVS and CDR2 FNYEAQ.

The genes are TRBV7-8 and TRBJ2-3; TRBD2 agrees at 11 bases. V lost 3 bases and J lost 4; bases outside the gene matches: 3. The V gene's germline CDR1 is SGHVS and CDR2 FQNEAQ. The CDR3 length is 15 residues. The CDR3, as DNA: TGTGCCAGCAGCTTGGGGACTAGCGGCGCAGATACGCAGTATTTT. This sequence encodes CASSLGTSGADTQYF.